This TCR beta chain was captured by sequencing in a study of blood T cell repertoires in COVID-19. Study at large: The cDNA or gDNA used as material had been derived from T cells, B-cell-depleted T cells, or PBMCs.

V shed 5 bases, J shed 4 bases, and the junction held 5 bases outside the gene matches. The CDR3 has 14 amino acids. Germline values: CDR1 SEHNR, CDR2 FQNEAQ (reference sequence). Authors' processing steps: Quantification of nucleated cells was approximated via reference gene primer amplification. Libraries were prepared by immunoSEQ multiplex PCR; TCRdb keeps only in-frame clonotypes and omits some of them. V, J and clone size derive from that table, while D and trimming were established from the DNA sequence. This sample has some 340,000 clones; around 87% occur once, and the top ten carry approximately 5%. Symptom resolution, clearance, or two negative PCRs marked donors in Cohort 3 as recovered.

The chain links TRBV7-9 to TRBJ1-3; 7 nucleotides align to TRBD1. This receptor was obtained from a woman aged 25 to 45 who had recovered from COVID-19. The sequenced sample was PBMCs or T cells enriched from blood (not recorded which). This CDR3 reads CASSRGQAGNTIYF. The CDR3 bases are TGTGCCAGCAGCCGTGGACAGGCGGGAAACACCATATATTTT.